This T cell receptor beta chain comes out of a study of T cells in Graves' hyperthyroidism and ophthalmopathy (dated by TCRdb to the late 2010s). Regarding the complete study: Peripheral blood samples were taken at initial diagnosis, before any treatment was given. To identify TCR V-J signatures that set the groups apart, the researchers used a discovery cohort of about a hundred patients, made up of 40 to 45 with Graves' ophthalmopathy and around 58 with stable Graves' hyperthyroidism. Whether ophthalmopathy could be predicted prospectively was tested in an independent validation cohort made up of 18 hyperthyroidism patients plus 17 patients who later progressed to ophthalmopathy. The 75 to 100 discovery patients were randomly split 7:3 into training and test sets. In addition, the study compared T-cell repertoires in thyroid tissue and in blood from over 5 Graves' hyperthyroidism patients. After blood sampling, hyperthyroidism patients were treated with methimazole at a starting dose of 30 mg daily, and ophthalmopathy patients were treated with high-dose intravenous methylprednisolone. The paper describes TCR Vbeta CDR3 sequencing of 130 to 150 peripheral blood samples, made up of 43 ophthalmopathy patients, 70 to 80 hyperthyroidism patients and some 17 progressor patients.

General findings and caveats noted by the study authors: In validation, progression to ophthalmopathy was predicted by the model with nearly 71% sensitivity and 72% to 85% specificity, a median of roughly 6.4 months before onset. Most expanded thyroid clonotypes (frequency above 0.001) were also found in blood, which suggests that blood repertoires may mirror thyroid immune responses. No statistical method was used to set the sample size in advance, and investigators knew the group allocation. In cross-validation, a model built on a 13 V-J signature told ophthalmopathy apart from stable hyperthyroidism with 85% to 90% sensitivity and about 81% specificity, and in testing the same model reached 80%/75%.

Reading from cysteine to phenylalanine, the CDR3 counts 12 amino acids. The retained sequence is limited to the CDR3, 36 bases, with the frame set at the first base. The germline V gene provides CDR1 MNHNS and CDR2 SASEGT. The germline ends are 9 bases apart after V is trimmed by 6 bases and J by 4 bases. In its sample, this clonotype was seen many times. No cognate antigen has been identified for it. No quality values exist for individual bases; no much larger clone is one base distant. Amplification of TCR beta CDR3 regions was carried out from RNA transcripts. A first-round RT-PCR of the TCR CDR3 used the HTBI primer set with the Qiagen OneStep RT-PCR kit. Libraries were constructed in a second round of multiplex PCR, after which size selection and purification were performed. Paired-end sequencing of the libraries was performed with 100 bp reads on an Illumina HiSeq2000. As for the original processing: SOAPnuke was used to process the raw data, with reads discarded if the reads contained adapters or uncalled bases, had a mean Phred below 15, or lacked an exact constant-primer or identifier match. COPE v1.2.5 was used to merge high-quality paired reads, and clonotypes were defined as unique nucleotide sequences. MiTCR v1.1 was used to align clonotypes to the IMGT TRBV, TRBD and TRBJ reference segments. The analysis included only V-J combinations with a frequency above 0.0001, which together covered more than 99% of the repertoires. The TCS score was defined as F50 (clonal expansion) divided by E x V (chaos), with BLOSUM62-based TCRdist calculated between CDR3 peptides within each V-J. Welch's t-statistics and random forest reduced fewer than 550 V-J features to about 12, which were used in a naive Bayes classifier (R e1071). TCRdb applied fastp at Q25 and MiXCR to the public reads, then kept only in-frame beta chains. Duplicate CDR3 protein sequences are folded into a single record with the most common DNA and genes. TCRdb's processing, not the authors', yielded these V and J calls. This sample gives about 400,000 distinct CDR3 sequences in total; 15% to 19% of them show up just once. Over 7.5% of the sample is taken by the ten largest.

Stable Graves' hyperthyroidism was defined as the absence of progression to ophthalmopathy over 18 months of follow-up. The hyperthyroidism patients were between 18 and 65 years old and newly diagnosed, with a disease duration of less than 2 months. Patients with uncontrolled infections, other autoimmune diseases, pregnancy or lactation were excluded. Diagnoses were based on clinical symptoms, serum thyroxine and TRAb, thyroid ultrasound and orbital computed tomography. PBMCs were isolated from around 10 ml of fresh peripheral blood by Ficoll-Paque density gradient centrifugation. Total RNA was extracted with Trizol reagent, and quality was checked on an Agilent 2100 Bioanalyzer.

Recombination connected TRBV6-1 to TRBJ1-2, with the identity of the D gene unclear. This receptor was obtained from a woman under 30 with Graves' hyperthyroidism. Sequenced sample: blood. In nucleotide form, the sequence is TGTGCCAGCAGAGAGGAGGTCTATGGCTACACCTTC. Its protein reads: CASREEVYGYTF.